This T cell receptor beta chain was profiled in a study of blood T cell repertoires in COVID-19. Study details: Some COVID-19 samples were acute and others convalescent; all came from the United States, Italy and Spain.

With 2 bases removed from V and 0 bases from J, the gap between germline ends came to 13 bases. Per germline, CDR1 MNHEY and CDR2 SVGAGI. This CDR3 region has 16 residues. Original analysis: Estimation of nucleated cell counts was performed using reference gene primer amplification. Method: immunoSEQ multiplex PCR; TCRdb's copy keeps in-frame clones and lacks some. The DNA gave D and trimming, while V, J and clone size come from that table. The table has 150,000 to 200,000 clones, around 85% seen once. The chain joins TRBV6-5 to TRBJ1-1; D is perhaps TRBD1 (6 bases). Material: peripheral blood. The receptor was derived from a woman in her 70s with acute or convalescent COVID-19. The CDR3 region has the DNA TGTGCCAGCAGTTACAGACCACAGGGCATGAACACTGAAGCTTTCTTT. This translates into CASSYRPQGMNTEAFF.